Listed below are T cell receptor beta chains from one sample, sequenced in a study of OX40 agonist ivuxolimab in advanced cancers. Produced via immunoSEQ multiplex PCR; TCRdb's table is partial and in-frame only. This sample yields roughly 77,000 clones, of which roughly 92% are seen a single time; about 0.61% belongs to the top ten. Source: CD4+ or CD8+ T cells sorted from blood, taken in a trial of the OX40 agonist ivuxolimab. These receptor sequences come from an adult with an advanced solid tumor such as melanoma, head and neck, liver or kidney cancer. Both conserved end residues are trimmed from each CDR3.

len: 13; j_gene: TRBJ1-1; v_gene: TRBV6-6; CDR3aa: ASRNTGGRDTEAF
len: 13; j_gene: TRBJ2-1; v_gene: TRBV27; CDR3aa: ASSWRTSGVGEQF
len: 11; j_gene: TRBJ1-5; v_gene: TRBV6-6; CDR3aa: ASRMTGNQSQH
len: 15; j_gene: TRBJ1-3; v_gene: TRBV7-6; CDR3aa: ASSLRGPTDSGNTIY
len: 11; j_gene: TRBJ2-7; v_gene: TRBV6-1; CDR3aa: ASTLGGKGEQY
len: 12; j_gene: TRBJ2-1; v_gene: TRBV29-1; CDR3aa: SVISGGSYNEQF
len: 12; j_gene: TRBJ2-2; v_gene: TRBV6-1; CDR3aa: ASSERVFTGELF
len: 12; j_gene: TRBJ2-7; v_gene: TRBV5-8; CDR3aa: ASSWGLASYEQY
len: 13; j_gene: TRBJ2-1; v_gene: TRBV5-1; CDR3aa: ASSSDTSSSNEQF
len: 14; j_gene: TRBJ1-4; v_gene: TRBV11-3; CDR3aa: ASSLASTDRNEKLF
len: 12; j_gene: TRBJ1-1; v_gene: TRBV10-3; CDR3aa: AISESVLGTEAF
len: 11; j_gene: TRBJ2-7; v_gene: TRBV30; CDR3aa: AWSGAGVNEQY
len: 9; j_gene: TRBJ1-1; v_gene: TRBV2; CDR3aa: ARSVGTEAF
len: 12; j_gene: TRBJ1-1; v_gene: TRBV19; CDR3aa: ASSNNDLNTEAF
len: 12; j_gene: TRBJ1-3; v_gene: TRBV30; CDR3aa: AWSLGSSGNTIY
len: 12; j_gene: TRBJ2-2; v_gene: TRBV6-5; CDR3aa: ASTETGGNGELF
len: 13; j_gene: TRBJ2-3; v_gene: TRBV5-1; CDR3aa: ASSLGREGTDTQY
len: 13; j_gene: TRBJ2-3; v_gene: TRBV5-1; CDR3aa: ASSLVLGGTDTQY
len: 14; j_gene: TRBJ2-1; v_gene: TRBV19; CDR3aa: ASSPSTGAGYDEQF
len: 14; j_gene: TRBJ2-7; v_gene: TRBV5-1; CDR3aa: ASSLSGTSVTYEQY
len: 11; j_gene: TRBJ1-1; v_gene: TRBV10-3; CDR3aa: ASQTGGNTEAF
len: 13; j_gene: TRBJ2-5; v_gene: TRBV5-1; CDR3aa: ASSLRAQYQETQY
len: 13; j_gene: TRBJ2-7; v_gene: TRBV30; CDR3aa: AWRGLARETYEQY
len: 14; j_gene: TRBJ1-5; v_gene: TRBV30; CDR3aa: AWSSDYDRESQPQH